This T cell receptor beta chain was identified in a study of T-cell reconstitution after alpha-beta-depleted transplantation in children. General study findings and limits: Reports say that about two months after transplant, the alpha-beta T cells came out of several hundred graft clones that had expanded. TCRbeta diversity was high at day 60 in some patients (a result of surviving recipient T cells and thymic progenitors). Newly generated T cells supplied most T-cell counts and diversity one year post-transplant.

This clonotype was seen repeatedly, ten times or more. Its antigen is as yet unknown. The V end lost 0 bases, the J end lost 3 bases, and 11 bases lay between the germline ends. Germline V gives CDR1 KGHDR, CDR2 SFDVKD. The CDR3 loop spans 16 amino acids. Researchers prepared the TCRbeta library using unique molecular identifiers, the study reports. In TCRdb, the PCR reads were re-called with MiXCR into one record per CDR3 protein. This sample yields approximately 200,000 distinct CDR3 sequences, of which 5% to 6.5% are seen a single time; around 4.1% belongs to the top ten. This chain uses TRBV24-1 with TRBJ2-1; a weak D match, TRBD1 (7 bases). The sequencing here drew on PBMCs, taken before TCRalphabeta/CD19-depleted stem cell transplant. This clonotype was sampled from a girl younger than two with combined immunodeficiency, due to receive a stem cell transplant. The CDR3 loop is CATSDLRQGGYNEQFF. CDR3 in DNA: TGTGCCACCAGTGATTTGAGGCAGGGGGGCTACAATGAGCAGTTCTTC.